The 28 T cell receptor beta chains given below trace back to one sample, sequenced in a study of CD8+ T cells in alopecia areata. RNA extraction was followed by reverse transcription into cDNA, which acted as the sequencing template. Using immunoSEQ multiplex PCR, the repertoire was profiled, and TCRdb retains in-frame clones only, with some absent. The table lists 200,000 to 250,000 clones, just over 55% of them singletons. Sequencing used CD8+ T cells sorted from blood. These receptors came from a human donor in good health.

This chain links TRBV7-9 with TRBJ2-2, with D perhaps matching TRBD2 (6 bases). CDR3 size: 13 residues. Germline lookup yields CDR1 SEHNR and CDR2 FQNEAQ (reference sequence). Trimming took off 7 bases at V and 10 bases at J, with 16 bases between the two ends. The CDR3: CASTPSGETELFF. CDR3 sequence (DNA): TGTGCCAGCACCCCATCGGGGGAAACGGAGCTGTTTTTT.

In this sample, this clone turned up a few times. This sequence joins TRBV29-1 and TRBJ2-7; D is unresolved. CDR3 length equals 11 residues. Trimming left V 5 bases short and J 4 bases short, with 9 bases between. Germline lookup yields CDR1 SQVTM and CDR2 ANQGSEA. The CDR3 is CSVRAAYEQYF. For the CDR3, the DNA is TGCAGCGTTAGGGCAGCTTACGAGCAGTACTTC.

As regards this clone: The sample contains more than one DNA sequence encoding this CDR3. The chain is built from TRBV7-6 and TRBJ2-6, with D perhaps assigned TRBD1 or TRBD2 (5 bases each). Germline V gives CDR1 SGHVS, CDR2 FNYEAQ. The CDR3 has 16 amino acids. Deletions cut 4 bases from V and 2 bases from J, with 12 bases between. CDR3: CASSSGLGTGANVLTF. The CDR3 bases are TGTGCCAGCAGCTCGGGGCTGGGTACTGGGGCCAACGTCCTGACTTTC.

The chain recombines TRBV29-1 with TRBJ2-7; tentatively, D is TRBD1 (6 bases). The V and J ends lost 7 bases and 6 bases respectively, with 19 bases between them. CDR3 length: 13 amino acids. Germline-derived CDR1 and CDR2 are SQVTM and ANQGSEA. CDR3 sequence reads: CSALATGDGEQYF. CDR3 sequence (DNA): TGCAGCGCTCTCGCGACAGGAGATGGCGAGCAGTACTTC.

The V and J genes are TRBV5-1 and TRBJ2-7; 8 bases are shared with TRBD1. J gave up 0 bases and V 4 bases, and 3 bases lay outside the gene matches. CDR1 is SGHRS and CDR2 is YFSETQ in the germline V gene. The CDR3 covers 14 residues. The CDR3 loop is CASSVDRGSYEQYF. CDR3 bases: TGCGCCAGCAGCGTCGACAGGGGCTCCTACGAGCAGTACTTC.

The chain carries TRBV28 and TRBJ1-5, with TRBD1 matching over 7 bases. This CDR3 spans 14 amino acids. V dropped 5 bases and J dropped 6; count of bases not matched to a gene: 7. Per germline, CDR1 MDHEN and CDR2 SYDVKM. CDR3 DNA: TGTGCCAGCAGTCCCGAGGGGGCGGGTCAGCCCCAGCATTTT. Its translation is CASSPEGAGQPQHF.

The chain combines TRBV9 with TRBJ2-6; D is undetermined. CDR1 SGDLS and CDR2 YYNGEE come from the germline V gene. The CDR3 totals 14 residues. Trimming cost V 5 bases and J 6 bases, with 12 bases left between them. The chain's CDR3 is CASRGGSKANVLTF. Written as DNA, the CDR3 is TGTGCCAGCAGGGGTGGGTCGAAGGCCAACGTCCTGACTTTC.

This chain connects TRBV4-1 to TRBJ2-3; TRBD2 matches at 7 bases. The V gene's germline CDR1 is MGHRA and CDR2 YSYEKL. The CDR3 length is 16 residues. The junction had 14 bases not matched to a gene; V was cut back by 5 bases and J by 6 bases. The CDR3, as DNA: TGCGCCAGCAGCGCCTGGATACTGCGGGGGAACGATACGCAGTATTTT. This gives the protein CASSAWILRGNDTQYF.

V gene TRBV29-1 combines with J gene TRBJ1-2; D is unclear. Germline assignment: CDR1 SQVTM and CDR2 ANQGSEA. This CDR3 has 12 residues. The ends were cut back, 4 bases at V and 7 bases at J, with 13 bases in the middle. Written as DNA, the CDR3 is TGCAGCGTTGTGGGCGGCCTGGGTGGCTACACCTTC. This encodes CSVVGGLGGYTF.

This clone was recorded a few times. The chain links TRBV14 to TRBJ2-2; D possibly corresponds to TRBD1 (5 bases). CDR3 length equals 15 residues. V lost 4 bases to trimming and J lost 5 bases, with 14 bases between them. Germline loops: CDR1 SGHDN, CDR2 FVKESK. The CDR3 DNA reads TGTGCCAGCAGCCTTCGTCAGGGATGGACCGGGGAGCTGTTTTTT. This encodes CASSLRQGWTGELFF.

This rearrangement joins TRBV27 to TRBJ2-5; D may be TRBD1 or TRBD2 (5 bases each). Trimming took off 8 bases at V and 2 bases at J, with 15 bases between the two ends. The CDR3 is 14 residues long. Germline V gene data show CDR1 as MNHEY and CDR2 as SMNVEV (reference sequence). This CDR3 reads CASAPIGTQETQYF. The CDR3 DNA sequence: TGTGCCAGCGCCCCAATTGGGACGCAAGAGACCCAGTACTTC.

The chain carries TRBV5-4 and TRBJ1-1; D not certain. This CDR3 region has 13 residues. The germline gives CDR1 SGHNT, CDR2 YYREEE (reference sequence). The germline V and J ends were trimmed by 4 bases and 2 bases, with 9 bases remaining between them. The CDR3 sequence: CASSVTVNTEAFF. CDR3 DNA: TGTGCCAGCAGCGTGACGGTTAACACTGAAGCTTTCTTT.

J is TRBJ1-5 and V is TRBV9; no reliable D call. Germline CDR1 is SGDLS and CDR2 is YYNGEE. The CDR3 has 12 amino acids. V dropped 7 bases and J dropped 0 bases, with 5 bases sitting between them. In DNA, the CDR3 is TGTGCCAGCGGGAATAGCAATCAGCCCCAGCATTTT. Translation: CASGNSNQPQHF.

The chain is built from TRBV7-9 and TRBJ1-5; D is uncertain. This CDR3 comprises 12 residues. V lost 5 bases to trimming and J lost 3 bases, with 5 bases between them. From germline, CDR1 is SEHNR and CDR2 FQNEAQ (reference sequence). The CDR3 nucleotides read TGTGCCAGCAGCCTGTACAATCAGCCCCAGCATTTT. Its protein product is CASSLYNQPQHF.

This sequence joins TRBV4-1 and TRBJ2-7, with 7 positions matching TRBD2. The CDR3 consists of 15 residues. CDR1 and CDR2 (germline): MGHRA, YSYEKL. The trim removed 1 base at V and 3 bases at J, leaving 6 bases unmatched. The CDR3 nucleotides are TGCGCCAGCAGCCAAGGGGCTAGCGGCCGCTACGAGCAGTACTTC. This translates into CASSQGASGRYEQYF.

The table lists this clone with a few counts. V and J are TRBV5-4 and TRBJ1-2; no clear D. V was trimmed by 3 bases and J by 8 bases, leaving 8 bases between them. The CDR3 contains 11 residues. Germline values: CDR1 SGHNT, CDR2 YYREEE (reference sequence). The CDR3, as DNA: TGTGCCAGCAGCTCAATGACCGGCTACACCTTC. It is translated as CASSSMTGYTF.

In this sample, this clone turned up many times. V and J are TRBV7-9 and TRBJ2-5; D perhaps matches TRBD1 (5 bases). The germline CDR1 and CDR2 sequences are SEHNR and FQNEAQ (reference sequence). V gave up 5 bases and J gave up 2 bases, with 9 bases separating them. The CDR3 runs 13 residues. This CDR3 reads CASSPGHQETQYF. In DNA form, the CDR3 reads TGTGCCAGCAGCCCAGGGCATCAAGAGACCCAGTACTTC.

About this clone: Other nucleotide sequences in the sample specify the same CDR3. This chain uses TRBV15 with TRBJ1-5; no firm D call. The V end was cut by 0 bases, the J end by 6 bases, with 6 bases between. CDR3 size: 13 residues. Germline V lookup: CDR1 LNHNV, CDR2 YYDKDF (reference sequence). The CDR3 DNA sequence: TGTGCCACCAGCAGAGATCGTGGTCAGCCCCAGCATTTT. Translation gives CATSRDRGQPQHF. Combining the CDR3 with reference TRBV15 and TRBJ1-5 gives the whole variable domain DAMVIQNPRYQVTQFGKPVTLSCSQTLNHNVMYWYQQKSSQAPKLLFHYYDKDFNNEADTPDNFQSRRPNTSFCFLDIRSPGLGDTAMYLCATSRDRGQPQHFGDGTRLSIL.

The chain is built from TRBV19 and TRBJ2-7; 8 bases match TRBD1. The germline CDR1 and CDR2 sequences are LNHDA and SQIVND (reference sequence). With 6 bases clipped from V and 2 bases from J, the junction kept 9 bases outside the gene matches. This CDR3 has 15 amino acids. The CDR3 nucleotides are TGTGCCAGTAGCCCAGGGGACAGGTCCACCTACGAGCAGTACTTC. It encodes CASSPGDRSTYEQYF.

This clone was observed once. The chain uses TRBV30 and TRBJ1-3; weak D call: TRBD1 (5 bases). The germline V and J ends were trimmed by 4 bases and 0 bases, with 16 bases remaining between them. CDR1 is GTSNPN and CDR2 is SVGIG in the germline V gene (reference sequence). This CDR3 contains 16 residues. The CDR3 DNA sequence: TGTGCCTGGAAGCGACCTGGGACGTACTCTGGAAACACCATATATTTT. Encoded protein: CAWKRPGTYSGNTIYF.

This clone has more than one count but fewer than ten. V and J are TRBV2 and TRBJ2-7, with D possibly TRBD1 on 5 matching bases. Germline assignment: CDR1 SNHLY and CDR2 FYNNEI. The V end was cut by 2 bases, the J end by 2 bases, with 13 bases between. The CDR3 loop spans 15 amino acids. For the CDR3, the DNA is TGTGCCAGCAGTGAACTCCAGCAGGGTACCTACGAGCAGTACTTC. Translated: CASSELQQGTYEQYF.

This clone was counted between two and nine times. The chain carries TRBV19 and TRBJ1-1; D remains unclear. Trimming left V 5 bases short and J 1 base short, with 8 bases between. Germline assignment: CDR1 LNHDA and CDR2 SQIVND (reference sequence). This CDR3 is 13 amino acids long. CDR3 bases: TGTGCCAGTAGTCCGGCTCCGAACACTGAAGCTTTCTTT. This codes for CASSPAPNTEAFF.

This clone was detected a few times. The chain employs TRBV16 and TRBJ1-1; the D is unclear. Germline-derived CDR1 and CDR2 are KGHSY and FQNENV. CDR3 length: 13 residues. Trimming took 0 bases from V and 4 from J, leaving 6 bases between them. CDR3 nucleotide sequence: TGTGCCAGCAGCCAATCGGCCGGCACTGAAGCTTTCTTT. It specifies CASSQSAGTEAFF.

The table lists this clone with a count of one. The gene calls are TRBV13 and TRBJ2-7; D uncertain. The V and J ends lost 4 bases and 0 bases respectively, with 13 bases between them. This CDR3 contains 15 residues. Germline V gives CDR1 PRHDT, CDR2 FYEKMQ (reference sequence). The CDR3 bases are TGTGCCAGCAGCTCCTGGGTCGGAAACTCCTACGAGCAGTACTTC. Translating gives CASSSWVGNSYEQYF. Full variable domain (missing parts from reference TRBV13 and TRBJ2-7): AAGVIQSPRHLIKEKRETATLKCYPIPRHDTVYWYQQGPGQDPQFLISFYEKMQSDKGSIPDRFSAQQFSDYHSELNMSSLELGDSALYFCASSSWVGNSYEQYFGPGTRLTVT.

The chain has TRBV5-6 and TRBJ1-1; no firm D call. The CDR3 length is 13 residues. Germline V gives CDR1 SGHDT, CDR2 YYEEEE. Trimming took 4 bases from V and 5 from J, leaving 12 bases between them. The CDR3 here is CASSPVTGTEAFF. Here the CDR3 DNA reads TGTGCCAGCAGCCCAGTAACGGGGACTGAAGCTTTCTTT.

The J gene is TRBJ1-1, the V gene TRBV27; D may be TRBD1 (6 bases). Trimming stripped 3 bases from V and 5 bases from J, with 10 bases between. Germline CDR1 reads MNHEY; CDR2 reads SMNVEV (reference sequence). This CDR3 has 13 amino acids. The DNA for the CDR3 is TGTGCCAGCAGTTTCAGGGGAAGGACTGAAGCTTTCTTT. This codes for CASSFRGRTEAFF.

Remarks on this clone: Other DNA sequences in this specimen translate into the identical CDR3. The J gene is TRBJ1-2, the V gene TRBV27; no clear D gene. Trimming left V 2 bases short and J 5 bases short, with 9 bases between. Germline CDR1 is MNHEY and CDR2 is SMNVEV (reference sequence). The length of the CDR3 is 13 residues. This CDR3 is CASSLGQAYGYTF. For the CDR3, the DNA is TGTGCCAGCAGTTTAGGTCAGGCGTATGGCTACACCTTC.

About this clone itself: The sample holds other DNA sequences that translate to the same CDR3. This chain joins TRBV25-1 and TRBJ1-2; possibly TRBD1 for D (6 bases). The CDR3 covers 11 residues. The germline V gene has CDR1 MGHDK and CDR2 SYGVNS. Between the trimmed V and J ends, which lost 4 bases and 7 bases, there was a span of 7 bases. This chain's CDR3 is CASSGGGGYTF. The DNA for the CDR3 is TGTGCCAGCAGTGGAGGGGGTGGCTACACCTTC.